The 2 T cell receptor beta chains below were found in one sample sequenced in a study of blood T cell repertoires in COVID-19. The repertoire was sequenced with immunoSEQ multiplex PCR; TCRdb's copy has only in-frame clones and lacks some. Of around 130,000 clones in the sample, about 86% were seen once. Sequencing was done on a sample of peripheral blood. The source is a woman aged 50 to 60 with acute or convalescent COVID-19.

V usage is TRBV4-2 and J usage is TRBJ1-3; D ambiguous. Germline CDR1 LGHNA, CDR2 YNFKEQ. V lost 0 bases and J lost 1, with 10 bases in between. The CDR3 is made up of 16 amino acids. CDR3 DNA sequence: TGTGCCAGCAGCCAAGAAAGAACTACTTCTGGAAACACCATATATTTT. Amino acids: CASSQERTTSGNTIYF.

This sequence joins TRBV7-9 and TRBJ1-4, with 8 nucleotides matching TRBD1. Germline V gives CDR1 SEHNR, CDR2 FQNEAQ (reference sequence). J lost 6 bases, V lost 6 bases, and 3 bases had no gene match. The CDR3 sequence is 13 residues long. CDR3 sequence (DNA): TGTGCCAGCAGGAAGGACAGGGATGAAAAACTGTTTTTT. Its protein is CASRKDRDEKLFF.